The clone carrying this T cell receptor (beta chain) was counted many times. As yet, its antigen is unknown. Exclusion of a patient resulted from uncontrolled infection, other autoimmune disease, pregnancy or lactation. Ahead of any ophthalmopathy symptoms, the blood sample was obtained at the first diagnosis of hyperthyroidism. The source material, RNA transcripts, was used to amplify TCR beta CDR3 regions. Using the HTBI primer set, a first-round RT-PCR was run on the TCR CDR3. TCRdb reanalysed the multiplex PCR reads using MiXCR and keeps one entry per CDR3 protein. The sample yields about 270,000 distinct CDR3 sequences, 20% to 25% seen once. The data were obtained in a study of T cells in Graves' hyperthyroidism and ophthalmopathy. Study-wide results and caveats: Among clonotypes expanded in thyroid above 0.001, most were also found in blood.

Germline V gene sequence: CDR1 SGHVT, CDR2 SQSDAQ. This CDR3 is 14 amino acids long. The germline V and J ends were trimmed by 4 bases and 2 bases, with 11 bases remaining between them. The source of this sequence is a man aged 40-55 years with Graves' hyperthyroidism that later progressed to Graves' ophthalmopathy. The chain carries TRBV7-4 and TRBJ1-1; a weak D match, TRBD1 (5 bases). The sequenced sample was blood. CDR3 coding DNA: TGTGCCAGCAGCTCGGGACGGGCAAACACTGAAGCTTTCTTT. It specifies CASSSGRANTEAFF.